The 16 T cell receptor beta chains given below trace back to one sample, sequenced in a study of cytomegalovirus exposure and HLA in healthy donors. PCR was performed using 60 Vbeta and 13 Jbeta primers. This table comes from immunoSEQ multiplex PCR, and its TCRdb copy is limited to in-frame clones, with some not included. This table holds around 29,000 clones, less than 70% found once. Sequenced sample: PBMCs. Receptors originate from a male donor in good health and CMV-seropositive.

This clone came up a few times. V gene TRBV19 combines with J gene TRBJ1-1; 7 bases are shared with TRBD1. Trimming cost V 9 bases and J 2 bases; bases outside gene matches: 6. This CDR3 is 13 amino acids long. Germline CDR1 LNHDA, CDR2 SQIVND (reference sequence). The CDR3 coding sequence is TGTGCCAGCCAGCAGGGGGGTAACACTGAAGCTTTCTTT. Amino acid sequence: CASQQGGNTEAFF. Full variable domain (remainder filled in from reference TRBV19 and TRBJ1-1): DGGITQSPKYLFRKEGQNVTLSCEQNLNHDAMYWYRQDPGQGLRLIYYSQIVNDFQKGDIAEGYSVSREKKESFPLTVTSAQKNPTAFYLCASQQGGNTEAFFGQGTRLTVV.

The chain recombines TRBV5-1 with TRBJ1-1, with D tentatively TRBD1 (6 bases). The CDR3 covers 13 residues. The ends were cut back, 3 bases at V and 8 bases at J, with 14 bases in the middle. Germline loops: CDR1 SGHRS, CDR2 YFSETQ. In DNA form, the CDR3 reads TGCGCCAGCAGCTCGACAGGATCCACCGAAGCTTTCTTT. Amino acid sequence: CASSSTGSTEAFF.

CDR3 loop: CASTSDGGKAFF. CDR3 sequence (DNA): TGTGCCAGCACCAGCGATGGGGGGAAAGCTTTCTTT. V is TRBV6-5 and J is TRBJ1-1; perhaps TRBD1 as D (5 bases). The CDR3 covers 12 residues. V was cut by 7 bases and J by 9 bases, with 15 bases left in between. The germline V gene encodes CDR1 MNHEY and CDR2 SVGAGI.

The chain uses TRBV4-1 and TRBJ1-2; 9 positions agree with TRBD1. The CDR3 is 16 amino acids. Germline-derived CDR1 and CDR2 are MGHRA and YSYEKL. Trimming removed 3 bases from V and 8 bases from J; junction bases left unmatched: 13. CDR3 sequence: CASSHIFRDRVGGYTF. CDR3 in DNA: TGCGCCAGCAGCCATATCTTCCGGGACAGGGTGGGCGGCTACACCTTC.

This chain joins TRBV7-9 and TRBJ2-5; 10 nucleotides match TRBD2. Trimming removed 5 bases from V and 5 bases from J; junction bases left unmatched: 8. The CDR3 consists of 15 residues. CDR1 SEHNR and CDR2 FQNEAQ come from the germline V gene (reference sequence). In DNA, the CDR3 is TGTGCCAGCAGCCCGGATGCTAGCGGGAGTGAGACCCAGTACTTC. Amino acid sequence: CASSPDASGSETQYF.

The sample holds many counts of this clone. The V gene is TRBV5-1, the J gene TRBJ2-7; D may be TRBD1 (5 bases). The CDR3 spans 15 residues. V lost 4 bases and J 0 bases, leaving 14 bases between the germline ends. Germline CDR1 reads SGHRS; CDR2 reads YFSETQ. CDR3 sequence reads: CASSLSGQGSYEQYF. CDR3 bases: TGCGCCAGCAGCCTTTCTGGGCAGGGCTCCTACGAGCAGTACTTC.

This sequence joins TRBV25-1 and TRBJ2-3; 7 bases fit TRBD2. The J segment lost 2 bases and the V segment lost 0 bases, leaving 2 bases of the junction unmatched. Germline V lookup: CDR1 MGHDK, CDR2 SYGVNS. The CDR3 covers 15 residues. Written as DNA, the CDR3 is TGTGCCAGCAGTGAATATGCGGGGGTCACAGATACGCAGTATTTT. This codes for CASSEYAGVTDTQYF.

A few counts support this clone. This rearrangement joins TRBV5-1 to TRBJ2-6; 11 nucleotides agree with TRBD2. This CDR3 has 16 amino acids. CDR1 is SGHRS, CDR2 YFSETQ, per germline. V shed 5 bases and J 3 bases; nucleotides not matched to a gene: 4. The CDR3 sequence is CASSPSGRYGANVLTF. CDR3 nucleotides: TGCGCCAGCAGTCCTAGCGGGAGGTATGGGGCCAACGTCCTGACTTTC. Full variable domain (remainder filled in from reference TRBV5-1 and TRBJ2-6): KAGVTQTPRYLIKTRGQQVTLSCSPISGHRSVSWYQQTPGQGLQFLFEYFSETQRNKGNFPGRFSGRQFSNSRSEMNVSTLELGDSALYLCASSPSGRYGANVLTFGAGSRLTVL.

The CDR3 nucleotides are TGTGCCAGCAGCCAAGACAGGAACACTGAAGCTTTCTTT. This sequence encodes CASSQDRNTEAFF. V usage is TRBV5-8 and J usage is TRBJ1-1; perhaps TRBD1 as D (5 bases). This CDR3 contains 13 residues. The germline V gene has CDR1 SGHTS and CDR2 YDEGEE. Trimming took 4 bases from V and 1 from J, leaving 8 bases between them.

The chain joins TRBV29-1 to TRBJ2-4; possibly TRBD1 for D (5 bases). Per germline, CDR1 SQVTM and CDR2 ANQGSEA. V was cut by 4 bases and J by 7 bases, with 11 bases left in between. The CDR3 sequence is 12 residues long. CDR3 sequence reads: CSVAQGWNIQYF. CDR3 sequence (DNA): TGCAGCGTTGCCCAGGGTTGGAACATTCAGTACTTC.

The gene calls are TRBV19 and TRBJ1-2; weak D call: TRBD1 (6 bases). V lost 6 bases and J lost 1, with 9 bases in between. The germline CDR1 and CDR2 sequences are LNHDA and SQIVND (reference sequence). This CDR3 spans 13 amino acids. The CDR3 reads CASRLQGNYGYTF. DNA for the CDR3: TGTGCCAGTAGATTACAGGGTAACTATGGCTACACCTTC.

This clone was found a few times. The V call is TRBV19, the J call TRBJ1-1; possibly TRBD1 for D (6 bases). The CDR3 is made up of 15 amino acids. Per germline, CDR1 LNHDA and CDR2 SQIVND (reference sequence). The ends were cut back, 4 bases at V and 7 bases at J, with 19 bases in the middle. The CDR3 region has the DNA TGTGCCAGTAGTAGACGTAAAACAGGGAGAGATGAAGCTTTCTTT. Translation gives CASSRRKTGRDEAFF.

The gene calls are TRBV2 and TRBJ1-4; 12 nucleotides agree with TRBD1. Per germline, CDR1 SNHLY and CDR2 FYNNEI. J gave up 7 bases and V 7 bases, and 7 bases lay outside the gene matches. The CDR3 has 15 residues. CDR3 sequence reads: CASMGQGAVGEKLFF. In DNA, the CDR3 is TGTGCCAGCATGGGACAGGGGGCAGTGGGTGAAAAACTGTTTTTT.

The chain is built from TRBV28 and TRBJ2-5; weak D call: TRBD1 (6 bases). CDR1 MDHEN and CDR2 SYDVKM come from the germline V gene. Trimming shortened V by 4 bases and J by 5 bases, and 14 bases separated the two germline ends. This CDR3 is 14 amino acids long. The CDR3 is CASSSGRTVETQYF. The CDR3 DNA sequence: TGTGCCAGCAGTTCTGGACGGACAGTGGAGACCCAGTACTTC. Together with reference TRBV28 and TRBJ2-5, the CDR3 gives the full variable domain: DVKVTQSSRYLVKRTGEKVFLECVQDMDHENMFWYRQDPGLGLRLIYFSYDVKMKEKGDIPEGYSVSREKKERFSLILESASTNQTSMYLCASSSGRTVETQYFGPGTRLLVL.

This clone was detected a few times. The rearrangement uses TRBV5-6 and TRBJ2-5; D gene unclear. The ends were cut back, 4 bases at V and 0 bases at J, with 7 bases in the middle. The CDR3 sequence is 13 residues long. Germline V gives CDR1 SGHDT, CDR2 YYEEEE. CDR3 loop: CASSTQNQETQYF. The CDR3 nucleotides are TGTGCCAGCAGCACGCAGAACCAAGAGACCCAGTACTTC.

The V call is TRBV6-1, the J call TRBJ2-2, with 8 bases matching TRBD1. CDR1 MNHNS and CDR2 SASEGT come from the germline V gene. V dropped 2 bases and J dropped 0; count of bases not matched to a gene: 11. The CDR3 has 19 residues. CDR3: CASSERRDRFTPNTGELFF. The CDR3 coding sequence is TGTGCCAGCAGTGAAAGGCGGGACAGGTTTACCCCGAACACCGGGGAGCTGTTTTTT.